This passage covers 17 T cell receptor beta chains from one sample sequenced in a study of read filtering for tumor transcriptome and immune sequencing. From 300 to 450 ng of RNA, a library with molecular barcoded alpha/delta and beta/gamma adaptors was made. TCRdb redid the calling of the reads with MiXCR, one entry per CDR3 protein. The sample records fewer than 35,000 distinct CDR3 sequences, under 20% being singletons. Sequenced sample: a population of CD138-negative cells sorted from bone marrow. All receptors derive from a donor aged 40 or older with multiple myeloma.

The chain links TRBV19 to TRBJ2-5; TRBD1 might be the D (6 bases). This CDR3 comprises 17 residues. Germline CDR1 reads LNHDA; CDR2 reads SQIVND (reference sequence). V was clipped by 5 bases and J by 2 bases, with 21 bases between them. CDR3 in amino acids: CASSPSQGIAVQETQYF. Here the CDR3 DNA reads TGTGCCAGTAGTCCCTCCCAGGGGATAGCAGTTCAAGAGACCCAGTACTTC.

Sample share makes this clonotype medium-sized. The genes are TRBV29-1 and TRBJ2-7; the D gene is possibly TRBD1 (5 bases). The CDR3 consists of 15 residues. V was clipped by 2 bases and J by 1 base, with 15 bases between them. Per the germline V gene, CDR1 is SQVTM and CDR2 is ANQGSEA. CDR3: CSVERGSANSYEQYF. The DNA for the CDR3 is TGCAGCGTTGAAAGGGGATCCGCGAATTCCTACGAGCAGTACTTC.

The chain uses TRBV5-6 and TRBJ1-1, with D perhaps TRBD1 (5 bases). V was shortened by 3 bases and J by 2 bases, with 11 bases between the two germline ends. CDR3 size: 14 residues. Germline V lookup: CDR1 SGHDT, CDR2 YYEEEE. The CDR3 DNA follows: TGTGCCAGCAGCTGGGGAGGACACAACACTGAAGCTTTCTTT. The encoded protein is CASSWGGHNTEAFF.

This clonotype was observed at least ten times. The chain couples TRBV20-1 to TRBJ2-3; tentatively, D is TRBD1 or TRBD2 (6 bases each). CDR1 and CDR2 from the germline V gene are DFQATT and SNEGSKA (reference sequence). The CDR3 is made up of 15 amino acids. The CDR3 reads CTLLGGRGLTDTQYF. DNA of the CDR3: TGCACCCTGCTAGGAGGACGGGGGCTCACAGATACGCAGTATTTT.

The sample holds many counts of this clonotype. The chain carries TRBV5-8 and TRBJ2-1; tentative D call: TRBD1 (6 bases). The V end was cut by 3 bases, the J end by 7 bases, with 11 bases between. Germline CDR1 is SGHTS and CDR2 is YDEGEE. The CDR3 loop spans 13 amino acids. The CDR3 here is CASSSRGSNEQFF. The CDR3, as DNA: TGTGCCAGCAGCTCCAGGGGCTCGAATGAGCAGTTCTTC.

This clonotype was counted many times. The rearrangement links TRBV11-3 to TRBJ2-2; D gene ambiguous. V was pared by 4 bases and J by 10 bases, with 7 bases between. Germline CDR1 is SGHNT and CDR2 is YENEEA. The CDR3 contains 11 residues. In nucleotides, the CDR3 is TGTGCCAGCAGCTCAGGCGAGGAGCTGTTTTTT. Translation: CASSSGEELFF.

This clonotype was seen many times. This sequence joins TRBV4-1 and TRBJ2-2; no clear D. Trimming shortened V by 1 base and J by 7 bases, and 4 bases separated the two germline ends. Germline loops: CDR1 MGHRA, CDR2 YSYEKL. This CDR3 spans 12 amino acids. The DNA for the CDR3 is TGCGCCAGCAGCCAAGTTATCGGGGAGCTGTTTTTT. Translation gives CASSQVIGELFF.

This clonotype was picked up many times. V gene TRBV3-1 combines with J gene TRBJ1-1; TRBD1 might be the D (5 bases). The V end was cut by 3 bases, the J end by 6 bases, with 14 bases between. The CDR3 extends over 14 amino acids. The V gene's germline CDR1 is LGHDT and CDR2 YNNKEL (reference sequence). CDR3 residues: CASSQDNVFAEAFF. DNA for the CDR3: TGTGCCAGCAGCCAGGACAATGTGTTCGCTGAAGCTTTCTTT. The variable domain in full, with the rest retrieved from reference TRBV3-1 and TRBJ1-1, is DTAVSQTPKYLVTQMGNDKSIKCEQNLGHDTMYWYKQDSKKFLKIMFSYNNKELIINETVPNRFSPKSPDKAHLNLHINSLELGDSAVYFCASSQDNVFAEAFFGQGTRLTVV.

This clonotype occurred a few times. A much larger clone differs by one base, so this may be a read error. The genes are TRBV5-1 and TRBJ2-5; D is unresolved. The CDR3 length is 13 residues. V was pared by 6 bases and J by 2 bases, with 11 bases between. The germline gives CDR1 SGHRS, CDR2 YFSETQ. In DNA, the CDR3 is TGCGCCAGCATTCCCTCAAATCAAGAGACCCAGTACTTC. Translation: CASIPSNQETQYF. Supplemented by reference TRBV5-1 and TRBJ2-5, the full variable domain reads KAGVTQTPRYLIKTRGQQVTLSCSPISGHRSVSWYQQTPGQGLQFLFEYFSETQRNKGNFPGRFSGRQFSNSRSEMNVSTLELGDSALYLCASIPSNQETQYFGPGTRLLVL.

There are many counts of this clonotype. V is TRBV19 and J is TRBJ2-1, with a possible D match to TRBD2 (6 bases). CDR3 length: 14 amino acids. V lost 3 bases, J lost 8 bases, and 14 bases lay in between. CDR1 is LNHDA, CDR2 SQIVND, per germline (reference sequence). CDR3 amino acids: CASSIGTQSDEQFF. DNA of the CDR3: TGTGCCAGTAGTATCGGGACTCAATCGGATGAGCAGTTCTTC.

In this sample, this clonotype turned up many times. The V call is TRBV28, the J call TRBJ2-1; no firm D call. Per the germline V gene, CDR1 is MDHEN and CDR2 is SYDVKM. The CDR3 spans 15 residues. Between the trimmed V and J ends, which lost 3 bases and 0 bases, there was a span of 9 bases. CDR3 sequence reads: CASSFTPSSYNEQFF. The CDR3 DNA follows: TGTGCCAGCAGTTTCACGCCTTCCTCCTACAATGAGCAGTTCTTC.

This clonotype appeared many times. The V call is TRBV12-3 or TRBV12-4, the J call TRBJ2-5, with 8 bases that match TRBD2. The CDR3 is 15 residues long. The J segment lost 5 bases and the V segment lost 6 bases, leaving 11 bases of the junction unmatched. The CDR3 sequence: CASSPLREGGETQYF. The DNA for the CDR3 is TGTGCCAGCAGCCCTCTCCGGGAGGGTGGGGAGACCCAGTACTTC.

This clonotype was detected ten times or more. The chain uses TRBV28 and TRBJ2-1; 9 nucleotides align to TRBD2. The CDR3 has 15 residues. Unmatched junction bases numbered 8, after V lost 6 bases and J lost 5 bases. CDR1 is MDHEN and CDR2 is SYDVKM in the germline V gene. The CDR3 region has the DNA TGTGCCAGCAGGTTAGCGGGGGCCAGCCACAATGAGCAGTTCTTC. Translating gives CASRLAGASHNEQFF.

This clonotype came up many times. This chain links TRBV18 with TRBJ2-1, with D possibly matching TRBD1 (5 bases). Trimming cost V 3 bases and J 5 bases, with 14 bases left between them. Germline CDR1 and CDR2: KGHSH and LQKENI. The CDR3 is made up of 15 amino acids. This chain's CDR3 is CASSPRQKQNNEQFF. The CDR3 DNA reads TGTGCCAGCTCACCCAGACAGAAGCAAAACAATGAGCAGTTCTTC. Based on the CDR3 plus reference TRBV18 and TRBJ2-1, the full variable domain is NAGVMQNPRHLVRRRGQEARLRCSPMKGHSHVYWYRQLPEEGLKFMVYLQKENIIDESGMPKERFSAEFPKEGPSILRIQQVVRGDSAAYFCASSPRQKQNNEQFFGPGTRLTVL.

This chain's CDR3 is CASSPQRGGTDTQYF. In DNA, the CDR3 is TGTGCCAGCAGCCCACAGCGGGGTGGCACAGATACGCAGTATTTT. This chain connects TRBV12-3 or TRBV12-4 to TRBJ2-3, with TRBD2 matching over 7 bases. The CDR3 contains 15 residues. The V segment lost 6 bases and the J segment 1 base; nucleotides outside the gene matches: 7.

In its sample, this clonotype ranks as medium-sized (0.01 to 0.1%). The rearrangement links TRBV5-1 to TRBJ2-1, with D perhaps TRBD2 (6 bases). Trimming took off 6 bases at V and 0 bases at J, with 10 bases between the two ends. The CDR3 has 14 residues. Looked up from germline, CDR1 is SGHRS and CDR2 is YFSETQ. Written as DNA, the CDR3 is TGCGCCAGCACCCCGGAGGGCTCCTACAATGAGCAGTTCTTC. Translation gives CASTPEGSYNEQFF.

This clonotype qualifies as medium-sized. The V call is TRBV6-6, the J call TRBJ2-3; D is uncertain. CDR3 size: 13 residues. Germline V gives CDR1 MNHNY, CDR2 SVGAGI (reference sequence). V was clipped by 5 bases and J by 6 bases, with 12 bases between them. The CDR3 spells CASSPEWSDTQYF. CDR3 nucleotides: TGTGCCAGCAGTCCGGAATGGAGTGATACGCAGTATTTT.